This T cell receptor beta chain comes out of a study of beta chain features in type 1 diabetes (dated by TCRdb to 2017 to 2018). In the study overall: No differences in mean age, gender distribution, total cell number or subset yield were found between patients and healthy donors. Across all samples, some 110,000,000 sorted cells were examined, and cell number per subset correlated strongly with RNA yield. The study compared the TCRB repertoires of sorted circulating CD4+ T cell subsets in recently diagnosed type 1 diabetes patients with those in matched healthy donors. Naive and central memory subsets were obtained from all 28 donors, but regulatory and stem cell-like memory subsets were isolated from only 8 patients and 8 healthy donors. Study-wide conclusions, independent of this receptor: Type 1 diabetes patients showed a moderate but significant shortening of TCRB CDR3 length in all four CD4+ subsets. Naive, central memory and regulatory TCRB repertoires appeared more similar among patients than among healthy donors. Patients with type 1 diabetes made fewer insertions and deleted more nucleotides at VDJ recombination sites, implying thymic rearrangement abnormalities. Because small numbers of individuals were included in the HLA sub-analyses, any influence of HLA type on TCRB rearrangement was left unresolved. Shorter templates might have been favored by PCR, but patient and control samples were amplified and corrected together, so both groups would have been affected equally by any skew. Because cDNA rather than genomic DNA was sequenced, highly expressing activated cells could have been over-represented, although no difference in activation and CD3 levels was found between groups.

A remark on this clone: Which antigen it targets is not known. Base qualities are not at hand, and no much larger clone is one base apart.

A single peripheral blood draw of about 120 mL on average was collected from each donor into heparinised tubes. Naive, central memory, regulatory and stem cell-like memory CD4+ T cells were sorted on a BD FACSAria II using a panel including CD45RO, CCR7, CD25, CD127, CD95 and CD27. A purity above 95% was achieved for all sorted populations. PBMCs were isolated right away by Lymphoprep density gradient centrifugation and were stained directly, without culture. To minimize batch effects, samples were stained and sorted in pairs, one healthy donor with one patient per experiment. The germline V gene (reference sequence) provides CDR1 SGHNT and CDR2 YYREEE. Measured from the cysteine to the phenylalanine, the CDR3 is 14 residues long. Only the CDR3 region is kept as DNA, spanning 42 bases read in frame from base 1. V drops 7 bases and J drops 7 bases, leaving 20 bases in between. The entire isolated RNA was reverse transcribed using the High Capacity cDNA Reverse Transcription Kit, and thus expressed TCRB transcripts were sequenced. Naive, central memory and regulatory T cell samples underwent deep immunoSEQ sequencing, averaging about 3.57 million total reads per sample. Sorted cells were lysed in RLT buffer and RNA was extracted with DNase-treated RNeasy Micro or Mini kits, depending on cell number. Each cell subset was processed separately to prevent cross-contamination, with patient and healthy donor samples processed together. The immunoSEQ multiplex PCR was used to amplify TCRB sequences from cDNA, generating 87-bp fragments that spanned the CDR3 region. Amplicons were sequenced on the Illumina HiSeq platform. The paper's processing steps were these. PCR bias was corrected computationally using synthetic template baselines, and reads within Hamming distance 2 were collapsed, with unmergeable singletons discarded. Reads were aligned against IMGT so that V, D and J genes, CDR3 length and insertions or deletions at six rearrangement sites could be assigned. Within each subset, clonotype counts were normalized to sorted cell number, and only after that were true diversity and Gini coefficients computed with the tcR R package. The overlap coefficient, calculated on TCRB nucleotide sequences, was used to measure repertoire sharing. Out-of-frame TCRB sequences from naive cells were analyzed to stand in for the pre-selection repertoire. TCRdb took this table from immuneACCESS and kept in-frame rearrangements with V and J called. Such tables lack part of the clones; where checked against another copy, unresolved V genes explain under half of the gap, and the rest is unexplained. V and J calls and clone size are those listed in that table; D and trimming were worked out from the DNA. This sample comprises roughly 240,000 clones, 68% of them detected only once. The ten largest make up 0.053% of the sample.

The TCR sequence derives from a man younger than 45 in good health. The sequenced sample consisted of naive CD4+ T cells from blood. The cell subset or site label, read with the paper, signifies: true naive CD4+ T cells. Recombination linked TRBV5-4 to TRBJ1-2; a weak D assignment points to TRBD1 (5 bases agree). The CDR3 region reads CASSNEGLGAGYTF. The DNA sequence follows: TGTGCCAGCTCCAACGAGGGACTCGGCGCTGGCTACACCTTC.